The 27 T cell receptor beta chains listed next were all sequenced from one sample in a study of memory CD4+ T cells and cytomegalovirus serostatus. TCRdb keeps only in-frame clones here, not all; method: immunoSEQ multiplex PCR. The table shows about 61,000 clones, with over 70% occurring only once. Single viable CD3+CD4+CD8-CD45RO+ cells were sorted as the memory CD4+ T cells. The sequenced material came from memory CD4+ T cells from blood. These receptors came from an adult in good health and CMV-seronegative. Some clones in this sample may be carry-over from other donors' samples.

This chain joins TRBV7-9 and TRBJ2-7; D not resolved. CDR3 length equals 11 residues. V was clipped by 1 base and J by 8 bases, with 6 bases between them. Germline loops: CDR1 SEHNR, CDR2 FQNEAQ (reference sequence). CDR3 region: CASSLEVKQYF. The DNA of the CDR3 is TGTGCCAGCAGCTTAGAAGTAAAGCAGTACTTC.

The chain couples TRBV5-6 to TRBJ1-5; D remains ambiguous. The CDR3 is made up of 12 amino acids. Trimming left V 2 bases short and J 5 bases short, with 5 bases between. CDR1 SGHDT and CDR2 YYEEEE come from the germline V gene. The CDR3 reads CASSFGDQPQHF. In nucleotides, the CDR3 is TGTGCCAGCAGCTTCGGAGATCAGCCCCAGCATTTT.

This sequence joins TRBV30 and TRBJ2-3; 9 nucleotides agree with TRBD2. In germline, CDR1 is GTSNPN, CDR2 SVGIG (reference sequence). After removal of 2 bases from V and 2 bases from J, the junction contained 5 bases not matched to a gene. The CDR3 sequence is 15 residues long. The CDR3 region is CAWSLSGGFTDTQYF. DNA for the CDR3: TGTGCCTGGAGTTTAAGCGGGGGGTTCACAGATACGCAGTATTTT.

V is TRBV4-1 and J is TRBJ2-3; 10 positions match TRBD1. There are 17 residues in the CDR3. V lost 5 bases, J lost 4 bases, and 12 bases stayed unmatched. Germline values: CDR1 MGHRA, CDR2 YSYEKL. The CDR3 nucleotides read TGCGCCAGCAGCGGAAGACAGGGGGCCGGGGTTTCAGATACGCAGTATTTT. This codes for CASSGRQGAGVSDTQYF.

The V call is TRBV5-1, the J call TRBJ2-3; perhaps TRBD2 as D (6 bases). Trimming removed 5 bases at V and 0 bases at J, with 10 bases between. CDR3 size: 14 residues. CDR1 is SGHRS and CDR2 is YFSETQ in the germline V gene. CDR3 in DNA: TGCGCCAGCAGACCCGGGACTAGCACAGATACGCAGTATTTT. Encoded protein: CASRPGTSTDTQYF.

CDR3: CASSPLRTEETQYF. In nucleotides, the CDR3 is TGTGCCAGCTCACCCCTCCGGACAGAAGAGACCCAGTACTTC. The chain has TRBV18 and TRBJ2-5; perhaps TRBD1 as D (6 bases). V was cut by 3 bases and J by 3 bases, with 11 bases left in between. The CDR3 loop spans 14 amino acids. Germline V gene lookup returns CDR1 KGHSH and CDR2 LQKENI. Full variable domain (outside the CDR3, taken from reference TRBV18 and TRBJ2-5): NAGVMQNPRHLVRRRGQEARLRCSPMKGHSHVYWYRQLPEEGLKFMVYLQKENIIDESGMPKERFSAEFPKEGPSILRIQQVVRGDSAAYFCASSPLRTEETQYFGPGTRLLVL.

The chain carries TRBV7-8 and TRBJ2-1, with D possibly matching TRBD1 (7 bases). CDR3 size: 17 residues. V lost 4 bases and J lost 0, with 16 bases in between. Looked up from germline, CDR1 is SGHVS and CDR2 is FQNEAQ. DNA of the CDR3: TGTGCCAGCAGCTCCAGGGGGGCAGGGGGCTCCTACAATGAGCAGTTCTTC. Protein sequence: CASSSRGAGGSYNEQFF.

The CDR3 loop is CASSPKDKADSNQPQHF. CDR3 in DNA: TGTGCCAGTAGTCCCAAGGACAAGGCGGATAGCAATCAGCCCCAGCATTTT. This chain connects TRBV19 to TRBJ1-5, with D maybe TRBD1 (5 bases). V lost 5 bases to trimming and J lost 0 bases, with 17 bases between them. CDR1 LNHDA and CDR2 SQIVND come from the germline V gene (reference sequence). This CDR3 is built from 17 residues.

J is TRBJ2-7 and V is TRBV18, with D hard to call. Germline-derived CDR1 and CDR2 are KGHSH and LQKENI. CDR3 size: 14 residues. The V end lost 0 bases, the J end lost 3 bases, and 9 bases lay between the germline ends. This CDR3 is CASSPPISDYEQYF. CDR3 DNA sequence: TGTGCCAGCTCACCACCAATTAGTGACTACGAGCAGTACTTC. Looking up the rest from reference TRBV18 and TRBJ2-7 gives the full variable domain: NAGVMQNPRHLVRRRGQEARLRCSPMKGHSHVYWYRQLPEEGLKFMVYLQKENIIDESGMPKERFSAEFPKEGPSILRIQQVVRGDSAAYFCASSPPISDYEQYFGPGTRLTVT.

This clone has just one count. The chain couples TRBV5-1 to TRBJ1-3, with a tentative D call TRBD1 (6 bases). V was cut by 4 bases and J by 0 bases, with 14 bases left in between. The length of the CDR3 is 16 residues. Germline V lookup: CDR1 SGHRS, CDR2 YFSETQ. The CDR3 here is CASSITTGSSGNTIYF. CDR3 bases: TGCGCCAGCAGCATCACCACAGGGAGCTCTGGAAACACCATATATTTT.

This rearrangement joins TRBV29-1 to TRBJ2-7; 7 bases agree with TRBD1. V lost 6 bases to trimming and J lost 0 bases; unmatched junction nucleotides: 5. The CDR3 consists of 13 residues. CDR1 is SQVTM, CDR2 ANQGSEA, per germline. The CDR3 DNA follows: TGCAGCGTGCCGGGACAGCTCTCCTACGAGCAGTACTTC. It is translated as CSVPGQLSYEQYF.

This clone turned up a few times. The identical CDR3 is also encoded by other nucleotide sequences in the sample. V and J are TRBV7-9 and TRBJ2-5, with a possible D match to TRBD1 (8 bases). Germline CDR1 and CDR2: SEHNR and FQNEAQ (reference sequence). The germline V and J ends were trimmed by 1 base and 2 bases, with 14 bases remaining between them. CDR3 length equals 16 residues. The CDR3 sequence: CASSLGDRGLQETQYF. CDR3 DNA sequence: TGTGCCAGCAGCTTAGGTGACAGGGGACTACAAGAGACCCAGTACTTC.

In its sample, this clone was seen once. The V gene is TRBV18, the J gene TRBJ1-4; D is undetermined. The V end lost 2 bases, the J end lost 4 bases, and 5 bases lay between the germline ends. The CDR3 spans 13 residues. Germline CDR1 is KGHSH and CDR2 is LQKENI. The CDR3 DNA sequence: TGTGCCAGCTCACCATCGGTTAATGAAAAACTGTTTTTT. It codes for CASSPSVNEKLFF. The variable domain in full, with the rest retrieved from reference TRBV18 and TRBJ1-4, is NAGVMQNPRHLVRRRGQEARLRCSPMKGHSHVYWYRQLPEEGLKFMVYLQKENIIDESGMPKERFSAEFPKEGPSILRIQQVVRGDSAAYFCASSPSVNEKLFFGSGTQLSVL.

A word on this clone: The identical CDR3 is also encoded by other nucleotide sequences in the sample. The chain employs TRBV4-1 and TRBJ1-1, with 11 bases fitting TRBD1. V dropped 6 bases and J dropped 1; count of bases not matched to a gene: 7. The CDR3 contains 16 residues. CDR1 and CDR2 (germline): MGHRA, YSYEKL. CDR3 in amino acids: CASSQDRGRGNTEAFF. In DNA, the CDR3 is TGCGCCAGCAGTCAGGACAGGGGGCGGGGGAACACTGAAGCTTTCTTT.

CDR3 protein: CASSTRQGNYEQYF. In nucleotides, the CDR3 is TGTGCCAGTAGTACACGACAGGGGAACTACGAGCAGTACTTC. The chain is built from TRBV19 and TRBJ2-7; 8 bases fit TRBD1. The CDR3 loop spans 14 amino acids. CDR1 LNHDA and CDR2 SQIVND come from the germline V gene (reference sequence). The ends lost 4 bases at V and 3 bases at J; junction bases unmatched: 5.

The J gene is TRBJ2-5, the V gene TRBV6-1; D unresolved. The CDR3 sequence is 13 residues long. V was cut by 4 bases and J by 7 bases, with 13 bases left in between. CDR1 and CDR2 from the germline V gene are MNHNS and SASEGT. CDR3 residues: CASSGATGGTQYF. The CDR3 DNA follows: TGTGCCAGCAGTGGGGCTACCGGCGGGACCCAGTACTTC.

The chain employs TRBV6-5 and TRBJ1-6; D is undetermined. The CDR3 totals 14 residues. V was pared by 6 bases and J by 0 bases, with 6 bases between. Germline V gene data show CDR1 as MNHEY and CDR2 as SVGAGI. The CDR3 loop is CASRQSSYNSPLHF. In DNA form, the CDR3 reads TGTGCCAGCAGACAGAGCTCCTATAATTCACCCCTCCACTTT.

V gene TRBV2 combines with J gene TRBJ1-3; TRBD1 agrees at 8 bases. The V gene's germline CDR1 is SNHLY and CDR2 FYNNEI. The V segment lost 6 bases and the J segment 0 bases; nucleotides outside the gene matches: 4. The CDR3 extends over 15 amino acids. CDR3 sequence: CASRRQGSSGNTIYF. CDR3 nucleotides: TGTGCCAGCAGGAGACAGGGGAGCTCTGGAAACACCATATATTTT.

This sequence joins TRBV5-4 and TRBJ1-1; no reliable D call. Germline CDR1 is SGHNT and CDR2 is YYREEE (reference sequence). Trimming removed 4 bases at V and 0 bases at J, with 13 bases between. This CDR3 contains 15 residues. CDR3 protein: CASSAGSPMNTEAFF. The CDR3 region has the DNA TGTGCCAGCAGCGCGGGATCTCCAATGAACACTGAAGCTTTCTTT.

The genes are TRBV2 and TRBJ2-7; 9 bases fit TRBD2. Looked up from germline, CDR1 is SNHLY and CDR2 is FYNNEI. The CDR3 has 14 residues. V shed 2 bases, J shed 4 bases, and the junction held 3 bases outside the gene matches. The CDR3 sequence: CASSETGLAYEQYF. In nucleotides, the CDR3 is TGTGCCAGCAGTGAAACCGGACTAGCGTACGAGCAGTACTTC.

Here the CDR3 DNA reads TGTGCCAGCAGCGTAGTTGGGCGTGAAGCTTTCTTT. Its protein product is CASSVVGREAFF. The rearrangement joins TRBV9 to TRBJ1-1; D unresolved. Trimming took 0 bases from V and 7 from J, leaving 7 bases between them. Germline V gene data show CDR1 as SGDLS and CDR2 as YYNGEE. This CDR3 comprises 12 residues.

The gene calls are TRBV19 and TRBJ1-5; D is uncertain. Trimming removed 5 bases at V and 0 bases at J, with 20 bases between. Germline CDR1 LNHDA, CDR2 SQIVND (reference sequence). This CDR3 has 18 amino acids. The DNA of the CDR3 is TGTGCCAGTAGTCCCGGCCGGGTAGGAGGTTATAGCAATCAGCCCCAGCATTTT. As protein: CASSPGRVGGYSNQPQHF.

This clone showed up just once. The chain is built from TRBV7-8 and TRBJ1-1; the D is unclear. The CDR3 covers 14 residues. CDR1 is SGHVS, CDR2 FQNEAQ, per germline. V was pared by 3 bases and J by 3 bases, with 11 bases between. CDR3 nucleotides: TGTGCCAGCAGCTTCGGACTTAAATACACTGAAGCTTTCTTT. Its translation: CASSFGLKYTEAFF.

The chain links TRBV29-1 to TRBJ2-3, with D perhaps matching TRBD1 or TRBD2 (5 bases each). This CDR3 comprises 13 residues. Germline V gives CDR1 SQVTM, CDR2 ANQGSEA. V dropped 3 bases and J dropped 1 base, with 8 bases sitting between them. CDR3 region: CSVEGVGTDTQYF. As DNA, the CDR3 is TGCAGCGTTGAGGGGGTGGGCACAGATACGCAGTATTTT.

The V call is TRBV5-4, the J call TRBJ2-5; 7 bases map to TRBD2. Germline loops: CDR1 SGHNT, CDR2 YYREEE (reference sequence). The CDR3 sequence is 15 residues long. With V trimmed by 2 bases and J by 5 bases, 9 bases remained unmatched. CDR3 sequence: CASSFFGLGPETQYF. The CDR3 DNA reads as TGTGCCAGCAGCTTCTTCGGACTAGGACCGGAGACCCAGTACTTC.

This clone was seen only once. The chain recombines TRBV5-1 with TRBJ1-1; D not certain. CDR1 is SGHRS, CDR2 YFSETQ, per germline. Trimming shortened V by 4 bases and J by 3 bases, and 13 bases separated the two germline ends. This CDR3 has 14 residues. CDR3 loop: CASSRKIGDTEAFF. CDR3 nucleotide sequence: TGCGCCAGCAGCAGGAAAATAGGAGACACTGAAGCTTTCTTT.

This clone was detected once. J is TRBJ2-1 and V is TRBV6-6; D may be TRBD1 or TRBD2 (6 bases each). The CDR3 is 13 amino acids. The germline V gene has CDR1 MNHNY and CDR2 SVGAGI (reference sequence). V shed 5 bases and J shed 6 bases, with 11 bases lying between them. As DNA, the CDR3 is TGTGCCAGCAGTCCCCCGGGGGCCAATGAGCAGTTCTTC. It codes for CASSPPGANEQFF.